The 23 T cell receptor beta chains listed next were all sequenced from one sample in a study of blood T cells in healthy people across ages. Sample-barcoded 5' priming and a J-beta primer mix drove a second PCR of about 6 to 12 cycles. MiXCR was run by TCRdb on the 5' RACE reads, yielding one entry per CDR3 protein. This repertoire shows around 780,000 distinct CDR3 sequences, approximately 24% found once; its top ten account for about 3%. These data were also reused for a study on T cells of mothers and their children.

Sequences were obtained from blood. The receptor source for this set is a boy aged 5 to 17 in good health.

The DNA for the CDR3 is TGTGCCAGCAGCGCCCGAGGGGGTAATGAAAAACTGTTTTTT. It encodes CASSARGGNEKLFF. The chain uses TRBV7-9 and TRBJ1-4; TRBD1 is a possible D gene (6 bases). The V and J ends lost 5 bases and 4 bases respectively, with 11 bases between them. The CDR3 spans 14 residues. In germline, CDR1 is SEHNR, CDR2 FQNEAQ (reference sequence).

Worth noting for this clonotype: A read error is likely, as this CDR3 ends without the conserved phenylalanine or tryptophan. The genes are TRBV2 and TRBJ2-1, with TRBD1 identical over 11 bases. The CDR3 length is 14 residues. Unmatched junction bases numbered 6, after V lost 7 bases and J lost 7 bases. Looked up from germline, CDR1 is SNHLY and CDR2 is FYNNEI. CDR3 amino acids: CASTPGQGGNEQFL. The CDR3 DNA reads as TGTGCCAGCACCCCGGGACAGGGGGGAAATGAGCAGTTCCTC.

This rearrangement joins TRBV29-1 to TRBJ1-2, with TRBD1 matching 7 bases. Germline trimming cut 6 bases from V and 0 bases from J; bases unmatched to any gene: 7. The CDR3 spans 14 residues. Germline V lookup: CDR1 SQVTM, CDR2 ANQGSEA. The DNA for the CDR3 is TGCAGCGTCCTTGGCAGGGGGACTAACTATGGCTACACCTTC. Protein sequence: CSVLGRGTNYGYTF.

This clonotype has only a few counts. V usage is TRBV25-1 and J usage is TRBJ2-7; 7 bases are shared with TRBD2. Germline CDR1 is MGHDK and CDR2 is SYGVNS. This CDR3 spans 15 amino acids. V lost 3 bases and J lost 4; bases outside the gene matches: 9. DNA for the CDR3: TGTGCCAGCAGTGACAGCGGGACTCTCGCTTACGAGCAGTACTTC. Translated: CASSDSGTLAYEQYF.

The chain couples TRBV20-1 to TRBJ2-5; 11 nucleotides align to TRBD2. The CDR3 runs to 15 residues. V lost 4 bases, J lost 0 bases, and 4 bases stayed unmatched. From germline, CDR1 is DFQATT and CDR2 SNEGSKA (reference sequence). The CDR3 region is CSAITSGGHQETQYF. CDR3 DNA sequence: TGCAGTGCTATTACTAGCGGGGGACACCAAGAGACCCAGTACTTC.

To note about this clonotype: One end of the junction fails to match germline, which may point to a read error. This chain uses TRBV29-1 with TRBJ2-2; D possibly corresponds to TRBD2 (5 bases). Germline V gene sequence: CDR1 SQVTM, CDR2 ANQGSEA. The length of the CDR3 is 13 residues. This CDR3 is CSVVSGYTGKLFF. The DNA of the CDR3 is TGCAGCGTTGTCTCGGGTTACACCGGGAAGCTGTTTTTT.

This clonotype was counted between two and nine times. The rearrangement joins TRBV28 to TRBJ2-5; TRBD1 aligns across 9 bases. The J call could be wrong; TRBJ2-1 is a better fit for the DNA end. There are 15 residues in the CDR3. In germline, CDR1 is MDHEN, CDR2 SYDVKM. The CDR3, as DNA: TGTGCCAGCAGTTCCGGGACAGGGATCATAGATGAGCAGTTCTTC. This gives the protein CASSSGTGIIDEQFF.

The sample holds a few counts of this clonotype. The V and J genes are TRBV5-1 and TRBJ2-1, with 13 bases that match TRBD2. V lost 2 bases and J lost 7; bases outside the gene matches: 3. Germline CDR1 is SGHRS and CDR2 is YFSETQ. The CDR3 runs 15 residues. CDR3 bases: TGCGCCAGCAGCTTTACTAGCGGGGGGGCAAATGAGCAGTTCTTC. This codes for CASSFTSGGANEQFF.

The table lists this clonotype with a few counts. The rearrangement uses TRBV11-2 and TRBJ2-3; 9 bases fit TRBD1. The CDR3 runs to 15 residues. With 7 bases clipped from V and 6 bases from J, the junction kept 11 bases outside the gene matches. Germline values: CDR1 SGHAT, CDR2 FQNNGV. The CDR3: CASTFRDREADTQYF. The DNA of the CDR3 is TGTGCCAGCACCTTCCGGGACAGGGAGGCGGATACGCAGTATTTT.

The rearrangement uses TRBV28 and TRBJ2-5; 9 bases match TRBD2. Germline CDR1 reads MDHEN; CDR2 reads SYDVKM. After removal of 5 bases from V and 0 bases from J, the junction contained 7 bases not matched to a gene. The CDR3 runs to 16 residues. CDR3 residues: CASSRAGGPHQETQYF. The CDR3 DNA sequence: TGTGCCAGCAGTCGCGCGGGGGGGCCCCACCAAGAGACCCAGTACTTC.

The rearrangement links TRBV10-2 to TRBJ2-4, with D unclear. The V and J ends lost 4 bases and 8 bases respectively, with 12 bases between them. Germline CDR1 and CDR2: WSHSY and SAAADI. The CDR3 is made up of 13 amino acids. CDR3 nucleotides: TGCGCCAGCAGTGCCCCCGAGGCCGACATTCAGTACTTC. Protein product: CASSAPEADIQYF.

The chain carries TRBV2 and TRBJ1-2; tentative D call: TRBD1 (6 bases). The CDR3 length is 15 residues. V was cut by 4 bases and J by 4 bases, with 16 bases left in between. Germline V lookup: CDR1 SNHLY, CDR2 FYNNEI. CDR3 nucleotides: TGTGCCAGCAGTGCAGGGTCGGGCAGGGGCTATGGCTACACCTTC. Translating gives CASSAGSGRGYGYTF. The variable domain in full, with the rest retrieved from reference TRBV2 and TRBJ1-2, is EPEVTQTPSHQVTQMGQEVILRCVPISNHLYFYWYRQILGQKVEFLVSFYNNEISEKSEIFDDQFSVERPDGSNFTLKIRSTKLEDSAMYFCASSAGSGRGYGYTFGSGTRLTVV.

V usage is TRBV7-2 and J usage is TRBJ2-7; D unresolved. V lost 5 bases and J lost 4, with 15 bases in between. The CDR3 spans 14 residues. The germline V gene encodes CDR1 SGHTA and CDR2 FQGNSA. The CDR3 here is CASSIRFVQYEQYF. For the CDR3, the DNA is TGTGCCAGCAGCATTAGGTTCGTTCAATACGAGCAGTACTTC.

CDR3 nucleotide sequence: TGTGCCAGCAGCTTGGAGTTGGTTGCCCTCTACAATGAGCAGTTCTTC. It yields the protein CASSLELVALYNEQFF. V and J are TRBV5-5 and TRBJ2-5; D remains ambiguous. The DNA end lines up better with TRBJ2-1; the J call may be wrong. CDR1 SGHKS and CDR2 YYEKEE come from the germline V gene (reference sequence). CDR3 size: 16 residues.

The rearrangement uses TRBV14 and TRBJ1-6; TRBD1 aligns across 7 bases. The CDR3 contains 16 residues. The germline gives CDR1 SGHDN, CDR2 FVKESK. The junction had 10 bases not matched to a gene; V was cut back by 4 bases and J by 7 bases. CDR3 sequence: CASSPPGQRRNSPLHF. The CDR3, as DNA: TGTGCCAGCAGCCCCCCGGGACAGCGACGAAATTCACCCCTCCACTTT.

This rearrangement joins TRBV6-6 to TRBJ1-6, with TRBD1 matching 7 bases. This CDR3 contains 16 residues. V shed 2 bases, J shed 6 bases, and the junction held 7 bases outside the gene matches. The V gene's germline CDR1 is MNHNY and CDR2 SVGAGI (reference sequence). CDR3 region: CASSYPGQETNSPLHF. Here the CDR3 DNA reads TGTGCCAGCAGTTACCCCGGACAGGAAACTAATTCACCCCTCCACTTT.

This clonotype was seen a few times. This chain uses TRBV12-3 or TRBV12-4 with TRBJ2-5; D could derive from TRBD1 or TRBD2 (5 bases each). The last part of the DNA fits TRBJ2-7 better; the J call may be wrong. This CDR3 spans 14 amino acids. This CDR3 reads CASSLRGEAHEQYF. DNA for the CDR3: TGTGCCAGCAGTTTAAGGGGAGAGGCTCACGAGCAGTACTTC.

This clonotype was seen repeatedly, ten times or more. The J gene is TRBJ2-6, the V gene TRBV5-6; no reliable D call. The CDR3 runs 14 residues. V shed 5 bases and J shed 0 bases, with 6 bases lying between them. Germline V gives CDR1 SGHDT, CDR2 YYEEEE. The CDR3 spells CASRRVSGANVLTF. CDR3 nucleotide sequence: TGTGCCAGCAGACGGGTCTCTGGGGCCAACGTCCTGACTTTC. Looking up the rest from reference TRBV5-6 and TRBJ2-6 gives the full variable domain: DAGVTQSPTHLIKTRGQQVTLRCSPKSGHDTVSWYQQALGQGPQFIFQYYEEEERQRGNFPDRFSGHQFPNYSSELNVNALLLGDSALYLCASRRVSGANVLTFGAGSRLTVL.

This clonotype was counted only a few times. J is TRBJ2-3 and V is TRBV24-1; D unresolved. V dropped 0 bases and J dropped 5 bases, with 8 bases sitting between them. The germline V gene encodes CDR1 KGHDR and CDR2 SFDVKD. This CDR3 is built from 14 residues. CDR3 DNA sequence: TGTGCCACCAGTGATTTGCCTCCCAGAGATACGCAGTATTTT. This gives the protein CATSDLPPRDTQYF.

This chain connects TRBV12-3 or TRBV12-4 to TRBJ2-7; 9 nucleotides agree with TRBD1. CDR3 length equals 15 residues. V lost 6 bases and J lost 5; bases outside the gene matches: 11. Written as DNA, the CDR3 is TGTGCCAGCAGCCCCTTGGGACAGGGAGGTAACGAGCAGTACTTC. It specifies CASSPLGQGGNEQYF.

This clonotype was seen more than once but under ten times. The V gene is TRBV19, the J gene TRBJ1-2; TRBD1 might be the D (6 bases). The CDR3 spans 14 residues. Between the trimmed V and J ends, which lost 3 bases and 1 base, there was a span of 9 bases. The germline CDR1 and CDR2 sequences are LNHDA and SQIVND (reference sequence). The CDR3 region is CASSIGRGNYGYTF. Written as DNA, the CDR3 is TGTGCCAGTAGTATCGGCAGGGGTAACTATGGCTACACCTTC. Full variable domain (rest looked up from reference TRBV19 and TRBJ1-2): DGGITQSPKYLFRKEGQNVTLSCEQNLNHDAMYWYRQDPGQGLRLIYYSQIVNDFQKGDIAEGYSVSREKKESFPLTVTSAQKNPTAFYLCASSIGRGNYGYTFGSGTRLTVV.

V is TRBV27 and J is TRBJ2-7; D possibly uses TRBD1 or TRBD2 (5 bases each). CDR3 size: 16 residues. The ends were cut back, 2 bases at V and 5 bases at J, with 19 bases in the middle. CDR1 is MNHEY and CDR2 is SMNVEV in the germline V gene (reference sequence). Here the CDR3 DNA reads TGTGCCAGCAGTTTAAGGGTCACAATACTGGGGGACGAGCAGTACTTC. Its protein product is CASSLRVTILGDEQYF.

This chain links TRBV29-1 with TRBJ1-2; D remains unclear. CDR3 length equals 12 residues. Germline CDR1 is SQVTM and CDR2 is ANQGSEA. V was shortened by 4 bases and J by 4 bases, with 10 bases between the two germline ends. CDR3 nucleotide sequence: TGCAGCGTTGGGGAACGGACCTATGGCTACACCTTC. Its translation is CSVGERTYGYTF.